This T cell receptor (beta chain) was sequenced for a study of blood T cell repertoires in COVID-19. CDR1 and CDR2 (germline): MNHNS, SASEGT. V was trimmed by 1 base and J by 10 bases, leaving 17 bases between them. The CDR3 is 15 amino acids. Some clones are missing from TCRdb's copy, which holds only in-frame ones; the method was immunoSEQ multiplex PCR. The sample records approximately 230,000 clones, around 86% being singletons. V gene TRBV6-1 combines with J gene TRBJ1-5, with D unclear. Material for sequencing was PBMCs or T cells enriched from blood (not recorded which). The sequence was obtained from a man between 40 and 49 years old who had recovered from COVID-19. CDR3 residues: CASSEVEGGLTPQHF. Written as DNA, the CDR3 is TGTGCCAGCAGTGAAGTCGAGGGAGGGCTCACTCCCCAGCATTTT.